The 17 T cell receptor beta chains below come from one sample, sequenced in a study of tumor-infiltrating lymphocytes in primary liver carcinoma (dated by TCRdb to the late 2010s). Without any cell sorting, total RNA and DNA were extracted together from around 20-30 mg of bulk tissue using the AllPrep DNA/RNA mini kit. Instrument used: Illumina HiSeq 2500. Starting from around 520 ng total RNA, TCRbeta-specific cDNA was produced by reverse transcription with a constant-region primer and ProtoScript II reverse transcriptase. Construction of the TCRbeta libraries relied on three nested rounds of multiplex PCR, following a slightly modified ARM-PCR procedure. Multiplex TRBV1-TRBV30 forward primers and a Cbeta reverse primer were used in the first two PCR rounds, each of which was run for roughly 10 cycles. The raw public reads went through TCRdb reprocessing: fastp at Q25, MiXCR clone calling, in-frame beta chains kept. Each entry is one CDR3 protein sequence, shown with its most common DNA and genes. The sample table holds about 110,000 distinct CDR3 sequences, of which roughly four fifths were seen once. The ten largest clones capture approximately 20% of the sample.

The sample consisted of liver tumor tissue from sampling region 3. The intended sense of this specimen's cell subset or site label: tumor region T3, left-lateral pole. The receptor set was obtained from a man in his forties with primary liver carcinoma and hepatitis B virus infection.

Concerning this clonotype: The junction shows a germline mismatch at one end, possibly a read error. J is TRBJ2-1 and V is TRBV20-1, with 14 bases fitting TRBD2. Germline-derived CDR1 and CDR2 are DFQATT and SNEGSKA (reference sequence). This CDR3 is built from 17 residues. CDR3 sequence (DNA): TGCAGTGCTGGGACTAGCGGGGGCCTGAGCTCCTGCAATGAGCAGTTCTTC. As protein: CSAGTSGGLSSCNEQFF.

In the case of this clonotype: One junction end does not reproduce the germline sequence, and a read error may be involved. This chain's CDR3 is CANSVRGKGADTQYF. The DNA for the CDR3 is TGTGCCAACAGTGTTCGGGGGAAAGGAGCAGATACGCAGTATTTT. The genes are TRBV6-1 and TRBJ2-3; tentative D call: TRBD2 (6 bases). The CDR3 length is 15 residues. Looked up from germline, CDR1 is MNHNS and CDR2 is SASEGT.

Comments on this clonotype: Because the CDR3 is missing its conserved closing phenylalanine or tryptophan, this is likely a read error. This CDR3 is CASSPRGGASSYNEQFL. In DNA form, the CDR3 reads TGCGCCAGCAGCCCCCGGGGTGGGGCAAGCTCCTACAATGAGCAGTTCCTC. The rearrangement links TRBV5-1 to TRBJ2-1; either TRBD1 or TRBD2 may fit D (5 bases each). This CDR3 is 17 amino acids long. V gave up 4 bases and J gave up 0 bases, with 17 bases separating them. The germline gives CDR1 SGHRS, CDR2 YFSETQ.

Remarks on this clonotype: At one of its ends the junction is not consistent with the germline gene, which may arise from a read error. The V call is TRBV4-3, the J call TRBJ2-5, with TRBD2 identical over 13 bases. Germline-derived CDR1 and CDR2 are LGHNA and YSLEER. The CDR3 consists of 20 residues. CDR3 nucleotides: TGTGCCAGCAGCCAAGAGTCCGGGACTAGCGGGGTCTCGCCGCGGGAGGCCCAGTACTTC. Translation gives CASSQESGTSGVSPREAQYF.

Points on this clonotype: A clone one base away is much larger, so this may be a read error. V and J are TRBV16 and TRBJ2-5; the D gene is possibly TRBD2 (5 bases). There are 14 residues in the CDR3. V lost 4 bases to trimming and J lost 4 bases, with 13 bases between them. The germline gives CDR1 KGHSY, CDR2 FQNENV. CDR3 protein: CASSPNRERETQYF. CDR3 nucleotides: TGTGCCAGCAGCCCAAATCGGGAACGAGAGACCCAGTACTTC. The variable domain in full, with the rest retrieved from reference TRBV16 and TRBJ2-5, is GEEVAQTPKHLVRGEGQKAKLYCAPIKGHSYVFWYQQVLKNEFKFLISFQNENVFDETGMPKERFSAKCLPNSPCSLEIQATKLEDSAVYFCASSPNRERETQYFGPGTRLLVL.

The V and J genes are TRBV6-1 and TRBJ2-2, with D perhaps matching TRBD2 (7 bases). The germline V gene has CDR1 MNHNS and CDR2 SASEGT. Between the trimmed V and J ends, which lost 11 bases and 6 bases, there was a span of 28 bases. There are 17 residues in the CDR3. Here the CDR3 reads CAVGETYATGGPGELFF. The CDR3 DNA reads TGTGCCGTGGGAGAAACTTACGCGACGGGGGGCCCCGGGGAGCTGTTTTTT.

On this clonotype: Since the CDR3 does not end with the conserved phenylalanine or tryptophan, this likely comes from a read error. The chain combines TRBV12-3 or TRBV12-4 with TRBJ2-1; 7 bases map to TRBD2. The CDR3 loop spans 16 amino acids. The CDR3 loop is CASSRREGLSYHEQFC. CDR3 bases: TGTGCCAGCAGTCGGAGGGAGGGGCTCTCCTACCATGAGCAGTTCTGC.

This clonotype was observed a few times. One end of the junction fails to match germline, which may point to a read error. The chain couples TRBV20-1 to TRBJ1-5, with 11 bases matching TRBD1. Germline V gene data show CDR1 as DFQATT and CDR2 as SNEGSKA (reference sequence). The CDR3 length is 14 residues. In DNA, the CDR3 is TGCAGTGCCCCGGGACAGGGGGTCAATCAGCCCCTGCATTTT. Encoded protein: CSAPGQGVNQPLHF.

Worth noting for this clonotype: At one end the junction does not follow the germline gene, possibly because of a read error. The chain has TRBV12-3 or TRBV12-4 and TRBJ2-7; D remains ambiguous. The length of the CDR3 is 16 residues. This chain's CDR3 is CASSIVAALGLYEQYF. The CDR3 nucleotides are TGTGCCAGCAGTATAGTCGCGGCTCTCGGTCTCTACGAGCAGTATTTC.

V gene TRBV11-2 combines with J gene TRBJ2-5, with D tentatively TRBD2 (6 bases). CDR3 length: 13 residues. V lost 6 bases to trimming and J lost 7 bases, with 15 bases between them. Looked up from germline, CDR1 is SGHAT and CDR2 is FQNNGV. CDR3 protein: CASSAGLGGTQYF. The CDR3 DNA reads as TGTGCCAGCAGTGCAGGGTTGGGAGGGACCCAGTACTTC.

This chain connects TRBV6-5 to TRBJ2-6; D remains ambiguous. V was cut by 7 bases and J by 0 bases, with 16 bases left in between. The CDR3 spans 17 residues. CDR1 is MNHEY and CDR2 is SVGAGI in the germline V gene. The CDR3 DNA follows: TGTGCCAGCACTTTGGCTTCTGGATCCTCTGGGGCCAACGTCCTGACTTTC. The encoded protein is CASTLASGSSGANVLTF.

This clonotype has only a few counts. The CDR3 does not end in the conserved phenylalanine or tryptophan, so this is likely a read error. The chain carries TRBV7-3 and TRBJ2-2; D call uncertain. Germline-derived CDR1 and CDR2 are SGHTA and FQGTGA. This CDR3 is built from 17 residues. With 5 bases removed from V and 0 bases from J, the gap between germline ends came to 16 bases. CDR3: CASSHDEAVANTGELFS. The CDR3 DNA is TGTGCCAGCAGCCACGACGAGGCGGTCGCGAACACCGGGGAGCTGTTTTCT.

A note on this clonotype: One end of the junction varies from germline; a read error may be responsible. This sequence joins TRBV5-5 and TRBJ2-1; 9 nucleotides agree with TRBD1. This CDR3 region has 17 residues. CDR1 is SGHKS and CDR2 is YYEKEE in the germline V gene (reference sequence). The CDR3 DNA reads as TGTGCCAGCAGCTTACACGAGGACAGGGGCCTTGGTAATGAGCACTTCTTC. Translated, it gives CASSLHEDRGLGNEHFF.

The V gene is TRBV9, the J gene TRBJ2-5, with TRBD2 as a possible D gene (6 bases). The V and J ends lost 4 bases and 4 bases respectively, with 17 bases between them. CDR3 length equals 15 residues. Germline lookup yields CDR1 SGDLS and CDR2 YYNGEE. CDR3 nucleotide sequence: TGTGCCAGCAGCCCTATCCGGGGAGGAATAGAGACCCAGTACTTC. Protein sequence: CASSPIRGGIETQYF.

In the case of this clonotype: Given the absence of the conserved phenylalanine or tryptophan at the CDR3 end, a read error is likely. The CDR3 sequence: CASSLKETQYL. CDR3 DNA sequence: TGTGCTAGCAGCCTGAAAGAGACTCAGTACTTA. V is TRBV7-9 and J is TRBJ2-5; D not resolved. The V gene's germline CDR1 is SEHNR and CDR2 FQNEAQ (reference sequence). CDR3 length: 11 amino acids.

This clonotype appeared once. This chain connects TRBV4-1 to TRBJ2-5, with D possibly TRBD1 on 7 matching bases. CDR1 and CDR2 (germline): MGHRA, YSYEKL. There are 15 residues in the CDR3. The DNA of the CDR3 is TGCATCAGCAGCCACGCGGGACAGACCCAAGAGACCCAGTACTTC. Its translation is CISSHAGQTQETQYF.

The rearrangement links TRBV6-5 to TRBJ2-3, with 7 bases fitting TRBD2. This CDR3 has 15 residues. From germline, CDR1 is MNHEY and CDR2 SVGAGI. The ends lost 7 bases at V and 3 bases at J; junction bases unmatched: 10. CDR3 region: CASNSGSAGTDTQYF. The CDR3 DNA reads as TGTGCCAGCAACTCAGGATCAGCGGGAACAGATACGCAGTATTTT.